The T cell receptor beta chain under discussion was sequenced for a study of sequential checkpoint blockade in melanoma. As for treatment: randomized to nivolumab then ipilimumab (arm A) or the reverse (arm B). In this sample, this clone turned up a few times. As yet, its antigen is unknown. An end of the junction differs from the germline gene, which may be a read error. Findings and caveats of the study: T-cell fraction and clonality followed PD-L1 and CD8+ counts, not mutational load.

Germline V gene lookup returns CDR1 MNHGY and CDR2 SAAAGT. The CDR3 length is 16 residues. Profiled with immunoSEQ multiplex PCR; TCRdb holds only in-frame clones, not every one. The sample has about 6,600 clones, 20% to 25% seen once; the top ten hold roughly 16%. This receptor was taken from a human donor with melanoma. The gene calls are TRBV6-8 and TRBJ2-1; D gene unclear. Specimen: tumor tissue (inferred from file names), collected from a patient given nivolumab and ipilimumab in sequence. CDR3 residues: CAISVATPGSYNEQFF. DNA of the CDR3: TGTGCCATCAGTGTCGCGACTCCTGGCTCCTACAATGAGCAGTTCTTC.